The clone carrying this T cell receptor beta chain was seen once. As yet, its antigen is unknown. The junction had 11 bases not matched to a gene; V was cut back by 4 bases and J by 7 bases. Germline V lookup: CDR1 SGHRS, CDR2 YFSETQ. The CDR3 has 14 amino acids. Here immunoSEQ multiplex PCR was the method, and the copy in TCRdb shows in-frame clones only, minus some. This sample's table has about 50 clones. The data stem from a study of CD4+ T cells in melanoma. Whole-study findings and limits: Diverse differentiation states were reported for melanoma neoantigen-specific CD4+ T cells.

Sequenced input: cells sorted by PD-1 expression. The chain carries TRBV5-1 and TRBJ2-7, with 7 bases identical to TRBD2. The sequence was obtained from a human donor with melanoma. CDR3 bases: TGCGCCAGCAGCGTTATGGCGGGAGAAAGAGAGCAGTACTTC. It codes for CASSVMAGEREQYF.